The 16 T cell receptor beta chains below were found in one sample sequenced in a study of tissue T cells after allogeneic stem cell transplantation. Generated by immunoSEQ multiplex PCR, the TCRdb table keeps only in-frame clones and is missing some. The sample includes fewer than 30,000 clones, around 79% seen only once; the top ten take roughly 7.7%. Sequenced material: tissue from the ileum, taken at autopsy. These receptor sequences come from a female donor older than 55 with lung cancer.

The gene calls are TRBV11-1 and TRBJ2-3; D is possibly TRBD2 (6 bases). Trimming cost V 7 bases and J 4 bases, with 15 bases left between them. Per the germline V gene, CDR1 is SGHAT and CDR2 is FQDESV (reference sequence). This CDR3 is 14 amino acids long. The CDR3 sequence: CASTLRGIPDTQYF. In DNA form, the CDR3 reads TGTGCCAGCACCCTCCGGGGGATCCCAGATACGCAGTATTTT.

The chain couples TRBV25-1 to TRBJ1-3; weak D call: TRBD1 (5 bases). Trimming took off 3 bases at V and 7 bases at J, with 16 bases between the two ends. Germline V gene data show CDR1 as MGHDK and CDR2 as SYGVNS. The CDR3 has 15 residues. The DNA of the CDR3 is TGTGCCAGCAGTGAGCTCTCAGGGCGGTGGAACACCATATATTTT. Translation gives CASSELSGRWNTIYF.

This clone has a single count. The CDR3 bases are TGTGCCAGCAGCCAACCAGGGGCGCTTGCCTACGAGCAGTACTTC. It is translated as CASSQPGALAYEQYF. The J gene is TRBJ2-7, the V gene TRBV3-1 (or the pseudogene TRBV3-2); maybe TRBD1 (6 bases). CDR3 length: 15 residues. CDR1 is LGHDT and CDR2 is YNNKEL in the germline V gene (reference sequence). Trimming left V 2 bases short and J 2 bases short, with 13 bases between.

This clone was observed a handful of times. The rearrangement uses TRBV27 and TRBJ2-7; possibly TRBD2 for D (7 bases). This CDR3 comprises 17 residues. In germline, CDR1 is MNHEY, CDR2 SMNVEV (reference sequence). V dropped 6 bases and J dropped 0 bases, with 21 bases sitting between them. CDR3 nucleotides: TGTGCCAGCAGGCCAAATGGGGGGGGCCTCAGCTCCTACGAGCAGTACTTC. Protein: CASRPNGGGLSSYEQYF.

This chain connects TRBV2 to TRBJ1-1; 8 nucleotides match TRBD1. The length of the CDR3 is 14 residues. Germline V lookup: CDR1 SNHLY, CDR2 FYNNEI. The V and J ends lost 6 bases and 2 bases, in that order; junction bases with no gene match: 5. The DNA of the CDR3 is TGTGCCAGCAGCGGACAGGGTCGCAACACTGAAGCTTTCTTT. It translates to CASSGQGRNTEAFF.

The chain joins TRBV6-5 to TRBJ2-1; 8 bases map to TRBD1. The junction had 8 bases not matched to a gene; V was cut back by 6 bases and J by 4 bases. Looked up from germline, CDR1 is MNHEY and CDR2 is SVGAGI. The CDR3 runs 15 residues. CDR3 amino acids: CASRRSGQGYNEQFF. The DNA of the CDR3 is TGTGCCAGCAGGCGTAGTGGACAGGGATACAATGAGCAGTTCTTC.

This clone was seen just once. The V and J genes are TRBV9 and TRBJ1-6; 9 bases fit TRBD1. From germline, CDR1 is SGDLS and CDR2 YYNGEE. CDR3 length: 15 amino acids. V lost 6 bases to trimming and J lost 11 bases; unmatched junction nucleotides: 12. CDR3 nucleotide sequence: TGTGCCAGCACGGCCGTGCCGGGACAGGGTACACCCCTCCACTTT. This gives the protein CASTAVPGQGTPLHF.

The chain carries TRBV7-8 and TRBJ2-7; TRBD1 is a possible D gene (6 bases). Germline V gene sequence: CDR1 SGHVS, CDR2 FQNEAQ. CDR3 length equals 21 residues. The germline V and J ends were trimmed by 2 bases and 5 bases, with 34 bases remaining between them. The chain's CDR3 is CASSLFTGSFVMGRFGHEQYF. The DNA for the CDR3 is TGTGCCAGCAGCTTATTTACAGGGTCGTTCGTGATGGGAAGGTTTGGGCACGAGCAGTACTTC.

V usage is TRBV6-5 and J usage is TRBJ1-1; D is undetermined. Germline assignment: CDR1 MNHEY and CDR2 SVGAGI. Trimming cost V 2 bases and J 4 bases, with 11 bases left between them. This CDR3 is built from 14 residues. The CDR3 here is CASSYESAGTEAFF. CDR3 nucleotide sequence: TGTGCCAGCAGTTACGAGAGCGCGGGCACTGAAGCTTTCTTT.

The J gene is TRBJ2-7, the V gene TRBV7-2, with 12 bases fitting TRBD2. The CDR3 extends over 16 amino acids. V shed 4 bases and J 0 bases; nucleotides not matched to a gene: 4. Germline CDR1 SGHTA, CDR2 FQGNSA. CDR3 sequence (DNA): TGTGCCAGCAGCTCGACTAGCGGGGGCTACTCCTACGAGCAGTACTTC. Protein sequence: CASSSTSGGYSYEQYF. Combining the CDR3 with reference TRBV7-2 and TRBJ2-7 gives the whole variable domain GAGVSQSPSNKVTEKGKDVELRCDPISGHTALYWYRQSLGQGLEFLIYFQGNSAPDKSGLPSDRFSAERTGGSVSTLTIQRTQQEDSAVYLCASSSTSGGYSYEQYFGPGTRLTVT.

The chain couples TRBV10-3 to TRBJ1-2; D is unclear. The CDR3 length is 14 residues. Germline CDR1 and CDR2: ENHRY and SYGVKD. V dropped 2 bases and J dropped 2 bases, with 9 bases sitting between them. This chain's CDR3 is CAISEGRENYGYTF. The CDR3 bases are TGTGCCATCAGTGAGGGGCGGGAGAACTATGGCTACACCTTC.

By share, this clone ranks as medium-sized (0.01 to 0.1%). The gene calls are TRBV7-9 and TRBJ2-7; unclear D gene. Germline CDR1 and CDR2: SEHNR and FQNEAQ (reference sequence). The CDR3 totals 14 residues. V lost 5 bases to trimming and J lost 2 bases, with 13 bases between them. CDR3 DNA: TGTGCCAGCAGCCCCGAAGACGTCACCTACGAGCAGTACTTC. It encodes CASSPEDVTYEQYF.

The gene calls are TRBV3-1 (or the pseudogene TRBV3-2) and TRBJ1-2; D call uncertain. Germline V gene data show CDR1 as LGHDT and CDR2 as YNNKEL (reference sequence). V was shortened by 4 bases and J by 2 bases, with 14 bases between the two germline ends. The CDR3 contains 15 residues. The CDR3 nucleotides are TGTGCCAGCAGCCTAAGACATTCGGCGAACTATGGCTACACCTTC. This gives the protein CASSLRHSANYGYTF.

As DNA, the CDR3 is TGTGCCAGCAGTGAGACTACCTACGAGCAGTACTTC. It yields the protein CASSETTYEQYF. The genes are TRBV6-1 and TRBJ2-7, with a tentative D call TRBD2 (5 bases). Germline CDR1 is MNHNS and CDR2 is SASEGT. This CDR3 comprises 12 residues. The V end lost 3 bases, the J end lost 2 bases, and 5 bases lay between the germline ends.

This clone was found once. This CDR3 reads CASSDRLGTLYGYTF. In DNA form, the CDR3 reads TGTGCCAGCAGTGACAGACTTGGGACACTTTATGGCTACACCTTC. The chain carries TRBV6-1 and TRBJ1-2; a possible D gene is TRBD1 (6 bases). The CDR3 consists of 15 residues. V shed 3 bases and J shed 5 bases, with 16 bases lying between them. CDR1 MNHNS and CDR2 SASEGT come from the germline V gene.

The chain carries TRBV6-1 and TRBJ1-4; D unclear. From germline, CDR1 is MNHNS and CDR2 SASEGT. V lost 2 bases to trimming and J lost 12 bases, with 7 bases between them. The CDR3 length is 11 residues. CDR3 DNA: TGTGCCAGCAGTGAACTACGGCAACTGTTTTTT. Translated, it gives CASSELRQLFF.